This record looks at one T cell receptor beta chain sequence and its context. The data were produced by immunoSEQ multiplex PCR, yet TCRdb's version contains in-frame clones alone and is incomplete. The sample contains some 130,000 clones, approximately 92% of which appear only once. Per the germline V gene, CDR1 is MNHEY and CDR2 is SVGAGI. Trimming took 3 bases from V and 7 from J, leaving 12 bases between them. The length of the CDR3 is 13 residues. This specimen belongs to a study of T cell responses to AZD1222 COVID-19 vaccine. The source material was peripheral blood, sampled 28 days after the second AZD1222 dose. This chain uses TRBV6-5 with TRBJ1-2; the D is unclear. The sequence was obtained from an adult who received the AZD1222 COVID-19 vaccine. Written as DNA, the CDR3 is TGTGCCAGCAGTTATGGTATGGGAGGTGGCTACACCTTC. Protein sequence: CASSYGMGGGYTF.